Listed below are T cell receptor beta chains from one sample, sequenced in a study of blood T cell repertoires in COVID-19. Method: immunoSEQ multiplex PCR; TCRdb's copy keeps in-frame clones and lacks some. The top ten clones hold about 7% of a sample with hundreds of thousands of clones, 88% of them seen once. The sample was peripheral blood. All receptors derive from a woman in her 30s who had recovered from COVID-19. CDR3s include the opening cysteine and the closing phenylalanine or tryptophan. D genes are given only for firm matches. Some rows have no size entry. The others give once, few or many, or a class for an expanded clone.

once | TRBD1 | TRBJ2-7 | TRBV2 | CASTGDSPFYEQYF | TGTGCCAGCACTGGGGACAGCCCCTTCTACGAGCAGTACTTC
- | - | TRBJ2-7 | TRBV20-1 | CSASGTDYEQYF | TGCAGTGCCAGTGGAACAGACTACGAGCAGTACTTC
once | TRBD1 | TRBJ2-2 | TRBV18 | CASSGTGNTGELFF | TGTGCCAGCTCAGGGACAGGGAACACCGGGGAGCTGTTTTTT
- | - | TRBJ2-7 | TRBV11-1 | CASSEIYEQYF | TGTGCCAGCAGCGAGATCTACGAGCAGTACTTC
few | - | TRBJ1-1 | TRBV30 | CAWKGFELIMTEAFF | TGTGCCTGGAAGGGGTTCGAGCTTATCATGACTGAAGCTTTCTTT
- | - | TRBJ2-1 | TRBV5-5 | CASREPGLQGNEQFF | TGTGCCAGCAGAGAGCCGGGACTCCAAGGCAATGAGCAGTTCTTC
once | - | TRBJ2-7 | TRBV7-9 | CASSLGLGQSYEQYF | TGTGCCAGCAGCTTAGGGCTGGGGCAGTCCTACGAGCAGTACTTC
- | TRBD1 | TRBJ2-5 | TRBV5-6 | CASTKDRGETQYF | TGTGCCAGCACCAAGGACAGGGGAGAGACCCAGTACTTC
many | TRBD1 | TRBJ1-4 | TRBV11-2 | CASSSLRDRRYEKLFF | TGTGCCAGCAGCTCACTCCGGGACAGGCGGTATGAAAAACTGTTTTTT
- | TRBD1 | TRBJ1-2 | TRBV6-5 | CASTGQALNYGYTF | TGTGCCAGCACTGGACAGGCCCTTAACTATGGCTACACCTTC
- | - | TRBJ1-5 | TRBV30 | CAWSVQGNQPQHF | TGTGCCTGGAGTGTGCAGGGGAATCAGCCCCAGCATTTT
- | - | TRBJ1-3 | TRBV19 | CASSIGGSSGNTIYF | TGTGCCAGTAGTATCGGAGGGAGCTCTGGAAACACCATATATTTT
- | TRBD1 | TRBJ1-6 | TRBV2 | CASSPTGVTSYNSPLHF | TGTGCCAGCAGTCCTACAGGGGTGACCTCCTATAATTCACCCCTCCACTTT
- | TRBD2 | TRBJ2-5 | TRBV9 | CASSVDGGRFGTQYF | TGTGCCAGCAGCGTAGACGGGGGGAGGTTCGGGACCCAGTACTTC
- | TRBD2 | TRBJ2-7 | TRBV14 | CASSWTSSYEQYF | TGTGCCAGCAGCTGGACTAGCTCCTACGAGCAGTACTTC
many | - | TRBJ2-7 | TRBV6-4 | CASSEGEGSSYEQYF | TGTGCCAGCAGTGAAGGGGAAGGTTCCTCCTACGAGCAGTACTTC
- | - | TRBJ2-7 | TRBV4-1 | CASSQDPGTLTYEQYF | TGCGCCAGCAGCCAAGACCCGGGGACTTTAACCTACGAGCAGTACTTC
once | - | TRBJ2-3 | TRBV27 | CASSFVSGSTDTQYF | TGTGCCAGCAGTTTTGTTAGCGGAAGCACAGATACGCAGTATTTT
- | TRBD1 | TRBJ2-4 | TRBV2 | CASSDRQGARNIQYF | TGTGCCAGCAGTGACAGGCAGGGGGCGCGGAACATTCAGTACTTC
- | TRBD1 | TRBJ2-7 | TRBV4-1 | CASSQDPGQGDYEQYF | TGCGCCAGCAGCCAAGATCCGGGACAGGGGGACTACGAGCAGTACTTC
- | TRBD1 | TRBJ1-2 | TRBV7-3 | CASSSDRGDGYTF | TGTGCCAGCAGCTCCGACAGGGGCGATGGCTACACCTTC
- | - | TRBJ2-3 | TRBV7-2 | CASSLAREDTQYF | TGTGCCAGCAGCTTAGCAAGGGAGGATACGCAGTATTTT